This T cell receptor (beta chain) was documented in a study of cytomegalovirus exposure and HLA in healthy donors. Overall study findings and caveats: Reports indicated that the classifier achieved high specificity and sensitivity in diagnosing cytomegalovirus status. Testing in vitro showed a few CMV-associated chains specific for CMV antigens.

Trimming took 1 base from V and 9 from J; bases not matched to a gene: 10. Germline values: CDR1 SGHRS, CDR2 YFSETQ. The length of the CDR3 is 16 residues. Turning to this clone: Its specificity is not known.

Repertoires were generated with immunoSEQ multiplex PCR, while TCRdb's copy carries only in-frame clones and drops some. The profile shows approximately 230,000 clones, roughly 87% of them singletons. This receptor was obtained from a man between 18 and 29 years old in good health and CMV-seropositive. The sample was PBMCs. The rearrangement links TRBV5-1 to TRBJ2-4, with TRBD2 identical over 10 bases. The CDR3 is CASSLQSGRAGSIQYF. CDR3 DNA sequence: TGCGCCAGCAGCTTGCAGAGCGGGAGGGCCGGGAGCATTCAGTACTTC. Looking up the rest from reference TRBV5-1 and TRBJ2-4 gives the full variable domain: KAGVTQTPRYLIKTRGQQVTLSCSPISGHRSVSWYQQTPGQGLQFLFEYFSETQRNKGNFPGRFSGRQFSNSRSEMNVSTLELGDSALYLCASSLQSGRAGSIQYFGAGTRLSVL.